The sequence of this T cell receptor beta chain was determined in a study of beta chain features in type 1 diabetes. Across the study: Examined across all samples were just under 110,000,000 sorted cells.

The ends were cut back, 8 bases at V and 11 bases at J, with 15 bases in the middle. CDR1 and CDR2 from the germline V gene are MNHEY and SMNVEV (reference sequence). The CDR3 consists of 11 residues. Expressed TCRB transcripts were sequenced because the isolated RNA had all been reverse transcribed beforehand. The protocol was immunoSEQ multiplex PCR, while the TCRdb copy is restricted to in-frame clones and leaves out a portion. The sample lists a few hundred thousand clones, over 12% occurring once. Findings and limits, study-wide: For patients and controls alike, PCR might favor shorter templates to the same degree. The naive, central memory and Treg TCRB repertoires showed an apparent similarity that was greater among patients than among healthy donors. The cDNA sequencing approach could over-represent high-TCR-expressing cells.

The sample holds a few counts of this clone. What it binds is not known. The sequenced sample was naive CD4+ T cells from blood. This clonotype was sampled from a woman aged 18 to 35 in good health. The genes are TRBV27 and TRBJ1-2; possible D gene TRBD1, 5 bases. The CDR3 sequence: CASGGSSWYTF. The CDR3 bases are TGTGCCAGCGGGGGGAGTTCGTGGTACACCTTC.